This TCR beta chain is from a study of cytomegalovirus exposure and HLA in healthy donors. The CDR3 has 13 residues. The germline CDR1 and CDR2 sequences are SEHNR and FQNEAQ (reference sequence). The V end was cut by 3 bases, the J end by 9 bases, with 14 bases between. A note on this clone: Its antigen remains unidentified.

Notes on the study in general: Among the CMV-associated chains, three were confirmed in vitro as specific for CMV antigens.

PCR employed 60 Vbeta and 13 Jbeta primers. The assay was immunoSEQ multiplex PCR, and TCRdb's table has in-frame clones only and misses some. Of 150,000 or so clones in the sample, roughly 77% were seen once. The source is a woman aged 50 to 65 in good health and CMV-seropositive. The sequencing sample was made of PBMCs. The V and J genes are TRBV7-9 and TRBJ1-2; a possible D gene is TRBD1 (6 bases). The CDR3 DNA sequence: TGTGCCAGCAGCTTCGCAGGGGATTTTAGCTACACCTTC. The encoded protein is CASSFAGDFSYTF.